There are a few counts of the clone carrying this TCR beta chain. The data originate from a study of T-cell memory formation after mild COVID-19. From the 5' RACE reads, TCRdb called clonotypes with MiXCR, one entry per CDR3 protein. Of some 68,000 distinct CDR3 sequences detected, 16% appear once; the ten largest clones hold around 31%. This CDR3 contains 15 residues. Germline CDR1 and CDR2: KGHDR and SFDVKD. V lost 5 bases, J lost 5 bases, and 10 bases stayed unmatched. The sequence was collected from an adult woman who had mild COVID-19 (a few samples of this study predate the infection). Cell type and time point are not known. The chain links TRBV24-1 to TRBJ2-5; 7 bases fit TRBD2. The sample taken for sequencing was PBMCs or a T cell subset sorted from them (not recorded which). CDR3 bases: TGTGCCACCAGTGCCGGACTAGTTCCTCGGGAGACCCAGTACTTC. It yields the protein CATSAGLVPRETQYF.